These T cell receptor beta chains were read from a single sample in a study of blood T cell repertoires in COVID-19. TCRdb's table, derived via immunoSEQ multiplex PCR, lists solely in-frame clones and lacks some. The top ten hold roughly 25% of the sample, which has around 120,000 clones, roughly 79% seen once. Sequencing was done on a sample of peripheral blood. Every receptor here comes from a human donor in a cohort sampled during active COVID-19. CDR3s include the opening cysteine and the closing phenylalanine or tryptophan. D genes are given only for firm matches. Expanded clones are given a class, and other clones once, few, many or no size at all.

j_gene,v_gene,abundance,d_gene,CDR3nt,CDR3aa
TRBJ1-4,TRBV27,few,NA,TGTGCCAGCACGGGATCACAGAATGAAAAACTGTTTTTT,CASTGSQNEKLFF
TRBJ2-2,TRBV11-2,NA,TRBD1,TGTGCCAGCAGCCTGTCAGGGGGCCTCGCCGGGGAGCTGTTTTTT,CASSLSGGLAGELFF
TRBJ2-3,TRBV11-2,NA,NA,TGTGCCAGCAGCTTTGGCAGGGAGGCAGATACGCAGTATTTT,CASSFGREADTQYF
TRBJ2-7,TRBV4-2,NA,TRBD2,TGTGCCAGCAGCCAGCCGACCGGGACTAGCGGGAGGTTCTACGAGCAGTACTTC,CASSQPTGTSGRFYEQYF
TRBJ1-1,TRBV6-4,NA,NA,TGTGCCAGCAGTGCCACCCGGGACACTGAAGCTTTCTTT,CASSATRDTEAFF
TRBJ2-2,TRBV3-1/TRBV3-2,NA,NA,TGTGCCAGCAGCCAAGATCTCGACAGCCCCGGGGAGCTGTTTTTT,CASSQDLDSPGELFF
TRBJ2-5,TRBV10-1,NA,NA,TGCGCCAGCAGTAATCAGGACCAAGAGACCCAGTACTTC,CASSNQDQETQYF
TRBJ1-2,TRBV19,NA,NA,TGTGCCAGTAGTATTCGCAGTACAGGCTATGGCTACACCTTC,CASSIRSTGYGYTF
TRBJ2-3,TRBV7-2,NA,TRBD2,TGTGCCAGCAGCTTGACACTAGCGGTCACAGATACGCAGTATTTT,CASSLTLAVTDTQYF
TRBJ1-2,TRBV7-2,once,NA,TGTGCCAGCAGCTCAACTTGGACAGCCGGTGGCTACACCTTC,CASSSTWTAGGYTF
TRBJ1-1,TRBV18,NA,NA,TGTGCCAGCTCACCGTCCCGGGACATGGGAACTGAAGCTTTCTTT,CASSPSRDMGTEAFF
TRBJ2-3,TRBV4-3,NA,TRBD2,TGCGCCAGCAGCCAAGGCGGGGGTCAAGATACGCAGTATTTT,CASSQGGGQDTQYF
TRBJ1-5,TRBV9,few,NA,TGTGCCAGCAGCGTAGACGGGAGTAGCAATCAGCCCCAGCATTTT,CASSVDGSSNQPQHF
TRBJ1-1,TRBV10-3,once,NA,TGTGCCATCAGTGGTAGGGGGAACACTGAAGCTTTCTTT,CAISGRGNTEAFF
TRBJ2-2,TRBV9,NA,TRBD2,TGTGCCAGCAGCGTTCCTCGAGCGGGAGCGGACACCGGGGAGCTGTTTTTT,CASSVPRAGADTGELFF
TRBJ2-1,TRBV11-3,NA,NA,TGTGCCAGCGCGCCTGCGGGGAGTCGGGATGAGCAGTTCTTC,CASAPAGSRDEQFF
TRBJ1-2,TRBV5-1,NA,NA,TGCGCCAGCAGCTTGAATCAGAACTACCTTAACTATGGCTACACCTTC,CASSLNQNYLNYGYTF
TRBJ2-7,TRBV29-1,once,TRBD2,TGCAGCGTCGTACTAGCGGGAGATCTCGACGAGCAGTACTTC,CSVVLAGDLDEQYF